These 15 T cell receptor beta chains were sequenced from one sample in a study of blood T cell repertoires in COVID-19. TCRdb's table, derived via immunoSEQ multiplex PCR, lists solely in-frame clones and lacks some. This repertoire shows some 240,000 clones, 75% to 85% found once; its top ten account for approximately 2.3%. What was sequenced was peripheral blood. The receptors were sampled from a woman in her 70s with COVID-19, enrolled during active disease.

The chain is built from TRBV3-1 (or the pseudogene TRBV3-2) and TRBJ2-1; 11 bases agree with TRBD2. This CDR3 has 18 residues. V gave up 0 bases and J gave up 4 bases; unmatched junction bases: 8. The germline CDR1 and CDR2 sequences are LGHDT and YNNKEL (reference sequence). The CDR3 spells CASSQEGPRTSGYNEQFF. In DNA, the CDR3 is TGTGCCAGCAGCCAAGAGGGGCCCCGGACTAGCGGGTACAATGAGCAGTTCTTC.

V is TRBV2 and J is TRBJ2-7, with D possibly being TRBD1 (5 bases). V was shortened by 6 bases and J by 7 bases, with 10 bases between the two germline ends. The CDR3 consists of 11 residues. In germline, CDR1 is SNHLY, CDR2 FYNNEI. The CDR3 DNA is TGTGCCAGCAGCCAGGGCATTGAGCAGTACTTC. This translates into CASSQGIEQYF.

This clone was picked up a small number of times. The chain joins TRBV10-3 to TRBJ2-7; no clear D. This CDR3 is built from 11 residues. V lost 3 bases, J lost 3 bases, and 3 bases lay in between. Germline CDR1 reads ENHRY; CDR2 reads SYGVKD. CDR3 sequence: CAISELYEQYF. As DNA, the CDR3 is TGTGCCATCAGTGAACTCTACGAGCAGTACTTC.

V and J are TRBV7-2 and TRBJ1-2, with D maybe TRBD1 (5 bases). This CDR3 has 15 amino acids. The V gene lost 1 base and the J gene lost 4 bases, with 13 bases spanning the gap. Germline V CDR1 and CDR2: SGHTA, FQGNSA. The CDR3 nucleotides read TGTGCCAGCAGCTTAGGGGGGGGAAAACTCTATGGCTACACCTTC. This translates into CASSLGGGKLYGYTF.

The chain carries TRBV6-5 and TRBJ1-1, with 8 bases aligning to TRBD1. V was pared by 7 bases and J by 5 bases, with 6 bases of the junction left unmatched. Germline CDR1 and CDR2: MNHEY and SVGAGI. The CDR3 extends over 13 amino acids. CDR3 loop: CASNQGAKTEAFF. The DNA for the CDR3 is TGTGCCAGCAATCAGGGGGCGAAGACTGAAGCTTTCTTT.

The gene calls are TRBV18 and TRBJ2-1, with D uncertain. This CDR3 is 14 amino acids long. Germline-derived CDR1 and CDR2 are KGHSH and LQKENI. V was trimmed by 2 bases and J by 3 bases, leaving 8 bases between them. The CDR3 sequence is CASSPWHDYNEQFF. CDR3 in DNA: TGTGCCAGCTCACCATGGCACGACTACAATGAGCAGTTCTTC.

The chain employs TRBV5-1 and TRBJ1-2; a possible D gene is TRBD1 (6 bases). CDR3 length: 13 amino acids. V lost 1 base to trimming and J lost 3 bases, with 7 bases between them. Germline V gene lookup returns CDR1 SGHRS and CDR2 YFSETQ. The CDR3 region has the DNA TGCGCCAGCAGCTTGCGACAGGACTATGGCTACACCTTC. This sequence encodes CASSLRQDYGYTF.

V and J are TRBV12-3 or TRBV12-4 and TRBJ1-2, with 7 bases matching TRBD1. With 7 bases clipped from V and 7 bases from J, the junction kept 9 bases outside the gene matches. This CDR3 has 13 residues. CDR3 DNA sequence: TGTGCCAGCAACCCCGGGCAGGGGGGTGGCTACACCTTC. It specifies CASNPGQGGGYTF.

The chain employs TRBV5-6 and TRBJ2-7, with 8 bases that match TRBD1. This CDR3 comprises 15 residues. The V and J ends lost 5 bases and 2 bases, in that order; junction bases with no gene match: 9. CDR1 SGHDT and CDR2 YYEEEE come from the germline V gene. The CDR3 sequence is CASSPPGQGPYEQYF. CDR3 nucleotide sequence: TGTGCCAGCAGTCCACCAGGACAGGGACCCTACGAGCAGTACTTC.

This clone was seen just once. The J gene is TRBJ2-7, the V gene TRBV12-2; the D call in the table, TRBD1, was not verified against the DNA. TRBV12-2 counts as a pseudogene. CDR3 length equals 14 residues. The CDR3 sequence is CASRTGTGGNEQYF. In nucleotides, the CDR3 is TGTGCAAGTCGCACCGGGACAGGGGGCAACGAGCAGTACTTC.

J is TRBJ1-2 and V is TRBV5-5; TRBD1 is a possible D gene (6 bases). Germline assignment: CDR1 SGHKS and CDR2 YYEKEE (reference sequence). The CDR3 runs 16 residues. Trimming pared 0 bases from V and 2 bases from J, leaving 14 bases between. The CDR3 region is CASSLVTGPQNYGYTF. For the CDR3, the DNA is TGTGCCAGCAGCTTGGTGACAGGCCCACAAAACTATGGCTACACCTTC.

V and J are TRBV5-6 and TRBJ2-1; 12 bases are a match to TRBD2. CDR1 and CDR2 (germline): SGHDT, YYEEEE. J was trimmed by 7 bases and V by 2 bases; bases with no gene match: 4. The CDR3 consists of 15 residues. As DNA, the CDR3 is TGTGCCAGCAGCTTTGGACTAGCGGGGACGAATGAGCAGTTCTTC. This codes for CASSFGLAGTNEQFF.

This chain joins TRBV6-4 and TRBJ1-1; unclear D gene. Trimming left V 5 bases short and J 0 bases short, with 7 bases between. The CDR3 sequence is 13 residues long. The V gene's germline CDR1 is MRHNA and CDR2 SNTAGT. The CDR3 sequence: CASSPEMNTEAFF. For the CDR3, the DNA is TGTGCCAGCAGTCCAGAAATGAACACTGAAGCTTTCTTT.

The chain links TRBV5-4 to TRBJ2-5; no reliable D call. This CDR3 is 12 amino acids long. Germline V lookup: CDR1 SGHNT, CDR2 YYREEE (reference sequence). The ends were cut back, 5 bases at V and 5 bases at J, with 10 bases in the middle. CDR3 sequence (DNA): TGTGCCAGCAGTTCCGTTCGGGAGACCCAGTACTTC. It translates to CASSSVRETQYF.

This sequence joins TRBV19 and TRBJ2-5; a weak D match, TRBD1 (5 bases). The CDR3 contains 16 residues. From germline, CDR1 is LNHDA and CDR2 SQIVND (reference sequence). Trimming took off 4 bases at V and 4 bases at J, with 19 bases between the two ends. CDR3 loop: CASSTLLSRARETQYF. CDR3 bases: TGTGCCAGTAGTACCCTCCTGAGCAGGGCTAGAGAGACCCAGTACTTC.